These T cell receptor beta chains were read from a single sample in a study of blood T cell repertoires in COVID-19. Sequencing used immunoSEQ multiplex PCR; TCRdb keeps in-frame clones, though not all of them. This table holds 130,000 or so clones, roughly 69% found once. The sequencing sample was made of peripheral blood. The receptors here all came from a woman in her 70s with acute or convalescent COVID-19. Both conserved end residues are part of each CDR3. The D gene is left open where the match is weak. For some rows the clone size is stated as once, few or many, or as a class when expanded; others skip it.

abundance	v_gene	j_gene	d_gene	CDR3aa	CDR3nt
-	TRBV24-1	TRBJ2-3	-	CATSDTQVRDTQYF	TGTGCCACCAGTGATACTCAAGTCAGGGATACGCAGTATTTT
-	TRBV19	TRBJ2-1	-	CASTPRQVSYNEQFF	TGTGCCAGTACCCCGAGACAGGTGTCCTACAATGAGCAGTTCTTC
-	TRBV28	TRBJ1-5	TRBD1	CASSFQTGVRDNQPQHF	TGTGCCAGCAGTTTCCAAACAGGGGTCCGGGACAATCAGCCCCAGCATTTT
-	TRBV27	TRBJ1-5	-	CASSLSVGGGQPQHF	TGTGCCAGCAGTTTATCGGTGGGCGGGGGTCAGCCCCAGCATTTT
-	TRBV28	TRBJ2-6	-	CASSLVGAGANVLTF	TGTGCCAGCAGTTTAGTAGGGGCTGGGGCCAACGTCCTGACTTTC
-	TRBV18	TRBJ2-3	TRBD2	CASSPPGTSLDTQYF	TGTGCCAGCTCACCACCCGGGACTAGCTTAGATACGCAGTATTTT
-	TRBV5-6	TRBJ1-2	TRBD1	CASSLPGQGKGGYTF	TGTGCCAGCAGCTTACCGGGACAGGGGAAAGGTGGCTACACCTTC
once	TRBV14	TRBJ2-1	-	CASSLTGSSYNEQFF	TGTGCCAGCAGCCTCACAGGCAGCTCCTACAATGAGCAGTTCTTC
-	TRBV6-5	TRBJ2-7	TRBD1	CASTQDRYSSYEQYF	TGTGCCAGCACCCAGGACAGGTACAGCTCCTACGAGCAGTACTTC
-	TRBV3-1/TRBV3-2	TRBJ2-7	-	CASSATGSSYEQYF	TGTGCCAGCAGCGCGACTGGGAGCTCCTACGAGCAGTACTTC
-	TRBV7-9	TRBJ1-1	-	CASSPPGSGEAFF	TGTGCCAGCAGCCCCCCGGGGAGCGGGGAAGCTTTCTTT
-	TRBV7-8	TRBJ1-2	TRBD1	CASSPETGGRRGARGYTF	TGTGCCAGCAGCCCTGAGACAGGGGGCCGGAGGGGAGCTCGGGGCTACACCTTC
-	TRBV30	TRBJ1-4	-	CAWSGRAGEKLFF	TGTGCCTGGAGTGGTCGGGCGGGTGAAAAACTGTTTTTT
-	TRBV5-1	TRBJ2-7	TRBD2	CASREAGGVGEQYF	TGCGCCAGCAGAGAGGCGGGAGGAGTGGGGGAGCAGTACTTC
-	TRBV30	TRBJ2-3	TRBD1	CAWSSGQGMFTDTQYF	TGTGCCTGGAGTTCCGGACAGGGGATGTTTACAGATACGCAGTATTTT
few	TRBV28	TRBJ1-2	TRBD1	CASSFQGAVGYTF	TGTGCCAGCAGTTTTCAGGGGGCAGTGGGCTACACCTTC
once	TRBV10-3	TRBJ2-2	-	CAISESRAGGQGELFF	TGTGCCATCAGTGAGTCGAGGGCAGGAGGTCAGGGGGAGCTGTTTTTT
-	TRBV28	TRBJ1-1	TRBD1	CASSFGGQVLSDEAFF	TGTGCCAGCAGTTTCGGGGGACAGGTCCTTTCGGATGAAGCTTTCTTT
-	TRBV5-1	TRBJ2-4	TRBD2	CASKSNSGPNIQYF	TGCGCCAGCAAAAGTAATAGCGGGCCCAACATTCAGTACTTC
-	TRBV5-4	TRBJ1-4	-	CASSLRGTEGEKLFF	TGTGCCAGCAGCTTGCGTGGGACTGAGGGGGAAAAACTGTTTTTT
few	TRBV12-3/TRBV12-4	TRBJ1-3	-	CASSLGPGNTIYF	TGTGCCAGCAGTTTGGGGCCGGGAAACACCATATATTTT
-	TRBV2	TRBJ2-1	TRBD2	CASSANSGGYNEQFF	TGTGCCAGCAGTGCGAATTCGGGAGGCTACAATGAGCAGTTCTTC
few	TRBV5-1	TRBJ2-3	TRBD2	CASGRAGGTDTQYF	TGCGCCAGCGGACGAGCGGGGGGGACAGATACGCAGTATTTT
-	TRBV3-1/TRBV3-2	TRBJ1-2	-	CASSPRRGAVYGYTF	TGTGCCAGCAGCCCTCGGCGGGGGGCGGTCTATGGCTACACCTTC
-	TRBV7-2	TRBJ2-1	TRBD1	CASSLWDRAGNEQFF	TGTGCCAGCAGCTTATGGGACAGGGCTGGGAATGAGCAGTTCTTC
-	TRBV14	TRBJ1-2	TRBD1	CASSHRTGYGYTF	TGTGCCAGCAGCCATAGGACAGGGTATGGCTACACCTTC
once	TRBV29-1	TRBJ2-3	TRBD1	CSVEGQGYSDTQYF	TGCAGCGTTGAGGGACAGGGGTATTCGGATACGCAGTATTTT
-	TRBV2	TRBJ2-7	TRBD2	CASTGTSGGTPYEQYF	TGTGCCAGCACCGGGACTAGCGGGGGGACCCCCTACGAGCAGTACTTC
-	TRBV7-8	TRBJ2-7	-	CASRETGYEQYF	TGTGCCAGCAGGGAAACAGGATACGAGCAGTACTTC
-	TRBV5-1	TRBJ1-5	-	CASSLGGGQPQHF	TGCGCCAGCAGCTTGGGTGGGGGGCAGCCCCAGCATTTT
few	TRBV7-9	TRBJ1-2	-	CASGGINYGYTF	TGTGCCAGCGGGGGGATCAACTATGGCTACACCTTC
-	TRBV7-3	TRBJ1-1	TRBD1	CASSPGQGQEAFF	TGTGCCAGCAGCCCTGGACAGGGCCAGGAAGCTTTCTTT
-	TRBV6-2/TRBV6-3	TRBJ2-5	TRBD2	CASSYAGGGQETQYF	TGTGCCAGCAGTTATGCGGGGGGGGGTCAAGAGACCCAGTACTTC
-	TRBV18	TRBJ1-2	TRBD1	CASFITGDYGYTF	TGTGCCAGCTTCATTACAGGGGACTATGGCTACACCTTC
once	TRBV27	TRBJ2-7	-	CASSLQGGYEQYF	TGTGCCAGCAGCCTACAGGGGGGGTACGAGCAGTACTTC
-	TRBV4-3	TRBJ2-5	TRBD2	CASSPGGGTKETQYF	TGCGCCAGCAGCCCGGGGGGGGGAACCAAAGAGACCCAGTACTTC
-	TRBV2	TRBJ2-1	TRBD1	CASSVRGLLSHEQFF	TGTGCCAGCAGTGTTAGGGGGCTTTTATCCCATGAGCAGTTCTTC
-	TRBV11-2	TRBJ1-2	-	CASSLGGQYGYTF	TGTGCCAGCAGCTTAGGCGGGCAGTATGGCTACACCTTC
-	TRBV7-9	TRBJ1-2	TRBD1	CASSRPGGHGYTF	TGTGCCAGCAGCCGACCAGGGGGTCATGGCTACACCTTC
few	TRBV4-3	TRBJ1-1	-	CASSQGGLNTEAFF	TGCGCCAGCAGCCAAGGAGGGTTGAACACTGAAGCTTTCTTT
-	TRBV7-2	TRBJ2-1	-	CASSLTHRSNEQFF	TGTGCCAGCAGTTTAACCCATAGATCCAATGAGCAGTTCTTC